This is a list of T cell receptor beta chains from one sample in a study of cytomegalovirus exposure and HLA in healthy donors. Generated by immunoSEQ multiplex PCR, the TCRdb table keeps only in-frame clones and is missing some. The sample consists of about 160,000 clones, roughly 80% of them appearing once. The material sequenced was PBMCs. Every receptor here comes from a man aged 25-45 years in good health and CMV-seronegative. CDR3s include the opening cysteine and the closing phenylalanine or tryptophan. D genes are given only for firm matches. The size of a clone is reported for some rows only, either as once, few or many, or as a class for expanded clones.

. | TRBJ2-1 | TRBD1 | TRBV29-1 | 12 | TGCAGCGTCAGGACAGGGTACAATGAGCAGTTCTTC | CSVRTGYNEQFF
once | TRBJ2-3 | TRBD1 | TRBV6-5 | 15 | TGTGCCAGCAGCTTGCAGGGGGCAGGGACAGATACGCAGTATTTT | CASSLQGAGTDTQYF
. | TRBJ2-5 | TRBD1 | TRBV6-5 | 15 | TGTGCCAGCAGTTACACGGACAGGGGGCAAGAGACCCAGTACTTC | CASSYTDRGQETQYF
. | TRBJ1-2 | TRBD1 | TRBV29-1 | 15 | TGCAGCGTTGCATTGCAGACAGGGAAGAACCCCGGCTACACCTTC | CSVALQTGKNPGYTF
. | TRBJ1-1 | . | TRBV4-1 | 12 | TGCGCCAGCAGCCAAGCGGGCACTGAAGCTTTCTTT | CASSQAGTEAFF
. | TRBJ1-1 | . | TRBV28 | 13 | TGTGCCAGCACCCTCCTTGGGGGGACTGAAGCTTTCTTT | CASTLLGGTEAFF
. | TRBJ1-2 | . | TRBV6-4 | 14 | TGTGCCAGCAGGCTATATCCGGGAGGCTATGGCTACACCTTC | CASRLYPGGYGYTF
. | TRBJ2-2 | . | TRBV27 | 14 | TGTGCCAGCAGTCCCGGACAGATCACCGGGGAGCTGTTTTTT | CASSPGQITGELFF
few | TRBJ2-5 | TRBD1 | TRBV19 | 15 | TGTGCCAGTAGTATAGCCGGTTCAGGGGGAGAGACCCAGTACTTC | CASSIAGSGGETQYF
. | TRBJ2-2 | . | TRBV28 | 11 | TGTGCCAGTCCATCCACCGGGGAGCTGTTTTTT | CASPSTGELFF
. | TRBJ1-1 | . | TRBV19 | 14 | TGTGCCAGTAGAACTACAGGGCCGAACACTGAAGCTTTCTTT | CASRTTGPNTEAFF
. | TRBJ2-1 | . | TRBV13 | 15 | TGTGCCAGCAGCCCCCGTAGGGGTGGAAACAATGAGCAGTTCTTC | CASSPRRGGNNEQFF
. | TRBJ1-2 | . | TRBV28 | 12 | TGTGCCAGCAGGCAAGCCAACTATGGCTACACCTTC | CASRQANYGYTF
. | TRBJ1-1 | TRBD1 | TRBV28 | 14 | TGTGCCAGCAGGACAGGGGGCAGGGTCACTGAAGCTTTCTTT | CASRTGGRVTEAFF
. | TRBJ1-5 | . | TRBV5-4 | 17 | TGTGCCAGCAGCTTGGGGGGACGGGGGGCAAACAATCAGCCCCAGCATTTT | CASSLGGRGANNQPQHF
. | TRBJ2-5 | TRBD1 | TRBV28 | 15 | TGTGCCAGCAGTACTTGGGACAGAGACCAAGAGACCCAGTACTTC | CASSTWDRDQETQYF
few | TRBJ2-5 | TRBD1 | TRBV7-3 | 14 | TGTGCCAGCAGCCCCGGGACAGGGTTAGAGACCCAGTACTTC | CASSPGTGLETQYF
once | TRBJ2-7 | . | TRBV5-4 | 15 | TGTGCCAGCAGCTTGGGGGTAGCGGAAACCTACGAGCAGTACTTC | CASSLGVAETYEQYF
. | TRBJ2-7 | TRBD1 | TRBV27 | 11 | TGTGCCAGTCAGGGGGCGGGCGAGCAGTACTTC | CASQGAGEQYF
. | TRBJ1-6 | . | TRBV14 | 16 | TGTGCCAGCAGCCAAGATCTGACAGCTTATAATTCACCCCTCCACTTT | CASSQDLTAYNSPLHF
. | TRBJ1-5 | . | TRBV5-1 | 14 | TGCGCCAGCAGCTTGGCCGGGATTGGCGAGCCCCAGCATTTT | CASSLAGIGEPQHF
. | TRBJ2-1 | . | TRBV5-1 | 13 | TGCGCCAGCAGCCTCCAGAGGGGGAGTGAGCAGTTCTTC | CASSLQRGSEQFF
. | TRBJ2-7 | TRBD2 | TRBV7-9 | 15 | TGTGCCAGCAGCTTAAGGGCTAGCGGGAGGTACGAGCAGTACTTC | CASSLRASGRYEQYF
. | TRBJ2-1 | TRBD2 | TRBV5-4 | 18 | TGTGCCAGCAGCCCCGGGAGCGGGGGATCCTACTCCTACAATGAGCAGTTCTTC | CASSPGSGGSYSYNEQFF
. | TRBJ1-3 | . | TRBV5-4 | 13 | TGTGCCAGCAGCCTGGAGAGCGTAAACACCATATATTTT | CASSLESVNTIYF
. | TRBJ2-7 | . | TRBV28 | 13 | TGTGCCAGCAGTCCCTCCCCCGCCTACGAGCAGTACTTC | CASSPSPAYEQYF
. | TRBJ2-2 | TRBD1 | TRBV7-7 | 17 | TGTGCCAGCAGCTTATACCAGGGGGCGGCGGACACCGGGGAGCTGTTTTTT | CASSLYQGAADTGELFF
. | TRBJ2-2 | . | TRBV9 | 17 | TGTGCCAGCAGCGCCCCGACTAGGGAAACGAACACCGGGGAGCTGTTTTTT | CASSAPTRETNTGELFF